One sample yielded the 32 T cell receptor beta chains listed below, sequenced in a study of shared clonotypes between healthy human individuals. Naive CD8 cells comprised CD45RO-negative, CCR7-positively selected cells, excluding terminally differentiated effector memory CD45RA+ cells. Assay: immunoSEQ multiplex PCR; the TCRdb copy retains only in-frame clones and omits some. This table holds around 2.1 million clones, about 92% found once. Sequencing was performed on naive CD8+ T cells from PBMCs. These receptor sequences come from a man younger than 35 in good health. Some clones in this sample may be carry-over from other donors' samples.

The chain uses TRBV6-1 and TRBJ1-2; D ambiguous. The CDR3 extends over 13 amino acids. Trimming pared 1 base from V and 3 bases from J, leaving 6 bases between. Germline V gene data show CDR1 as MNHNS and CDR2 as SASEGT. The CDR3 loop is CASSEGVDYGYTF. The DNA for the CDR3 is TGTGCCAGCAGTGAAGGGGTCGACTATGGCTACACCTTC.

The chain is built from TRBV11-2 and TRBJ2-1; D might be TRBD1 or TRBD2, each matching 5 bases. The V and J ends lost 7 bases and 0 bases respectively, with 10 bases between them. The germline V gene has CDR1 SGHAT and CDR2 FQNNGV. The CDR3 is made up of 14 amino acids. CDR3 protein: CASNEGSSYNEQFF. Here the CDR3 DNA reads TGTGCCAGCAACGAGGGGAGCTCCTACAATGAGCAGTTCTTC.

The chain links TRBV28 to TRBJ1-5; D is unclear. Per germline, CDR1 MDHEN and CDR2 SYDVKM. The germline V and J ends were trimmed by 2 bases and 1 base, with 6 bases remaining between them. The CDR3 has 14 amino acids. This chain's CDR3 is CASSLPRSNQPQHF. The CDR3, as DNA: TGTGCCAGCAGTTTACCAAGAAGCAATCAGCCCCAGCATTTT.

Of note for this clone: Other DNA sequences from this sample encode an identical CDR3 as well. The DNA for the CDR3 is TGTGCCAGTAGTATAGCCCAGGGGAACACTGAAGCTTTCTTT. It codes for CASSIAQGNTEAFF. V gene TRBV19 combines with J gene TRBJ1-1; perhaps TRBD1 as D (5 bases). The germline V gene encodes CDR1 LNHDA and CDR2 SQIVND (reference sequence). CDR3 length: 14 residues. Trimming stripped 1 base from V and 1 base from J, with 7 bases between.

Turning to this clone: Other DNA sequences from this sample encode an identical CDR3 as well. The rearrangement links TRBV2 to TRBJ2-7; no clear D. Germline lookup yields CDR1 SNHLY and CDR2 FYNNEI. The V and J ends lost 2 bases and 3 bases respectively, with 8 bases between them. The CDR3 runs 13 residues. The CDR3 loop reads CASSEPGLYEQYF. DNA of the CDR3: TGTGCCAGCAGTGAACCGGGTCTCTACGAGCAGTACTTC.

DNA of the CDR3: TGTGCCAGCAGCTCCGCCCTCGGGTTGCGGGAGATTCCCTACGAGCAGTACTTC. Amino acids: CASSSALGLREIPYEQYF. J is TRBJ2-7 and V is TRBV11-3; 7 bases are a match to TRBD2. CDR3 length: 18 amino acids. V lost 4 bases to trimming and J lost 2 bases; unmatched junction nucleotides: 17. Germline lookup yields CDR1 SGHNT and CDR2 YENEEA.

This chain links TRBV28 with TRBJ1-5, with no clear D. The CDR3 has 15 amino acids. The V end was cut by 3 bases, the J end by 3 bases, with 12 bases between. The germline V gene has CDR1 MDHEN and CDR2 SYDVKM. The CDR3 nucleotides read TGTGCCAGCAGTTTGTTCGGAACCGACAATCAGCCCCAGCATTTT. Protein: CASSLFGTDNQPQHF.

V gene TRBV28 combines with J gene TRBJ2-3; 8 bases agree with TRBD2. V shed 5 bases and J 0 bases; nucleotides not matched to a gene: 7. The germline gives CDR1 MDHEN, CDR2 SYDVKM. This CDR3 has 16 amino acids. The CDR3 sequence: CASSPSGRSSTDTQYF. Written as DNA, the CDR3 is TGTGCCAGCAGTCCGAGCGGGAGATCTAGCACAGATACGCAGTATTTT. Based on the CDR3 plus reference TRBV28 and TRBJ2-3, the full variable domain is DVKVTQSSRYLVKRTGEKVFLECVQDMDHENMFWYRQDPGLGLRLIYFSYDVKMKEKGDIPEGYSVSREKKERFSLILESASTNQTSMYLCASSPSGRSSTDTQYFGPGTRLTVL.

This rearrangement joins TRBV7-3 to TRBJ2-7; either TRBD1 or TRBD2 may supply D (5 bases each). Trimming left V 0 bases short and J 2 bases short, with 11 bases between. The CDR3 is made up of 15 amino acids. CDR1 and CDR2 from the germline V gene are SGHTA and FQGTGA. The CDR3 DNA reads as TGTGCCAGCAGCTTAACTGCCCAGGGACCCTACGAGCAGTACTTC. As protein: CASSLTAQGPYEQYF.

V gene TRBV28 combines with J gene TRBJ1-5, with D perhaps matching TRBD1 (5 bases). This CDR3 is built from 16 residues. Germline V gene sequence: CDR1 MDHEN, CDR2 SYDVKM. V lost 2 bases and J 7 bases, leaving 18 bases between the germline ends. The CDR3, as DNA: TGTGCCAGCAGTTTACCCCCCCAGGGAGGTGACCAGCCCCAGCATTTT. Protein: CASSLPPQGGDQPQHF.

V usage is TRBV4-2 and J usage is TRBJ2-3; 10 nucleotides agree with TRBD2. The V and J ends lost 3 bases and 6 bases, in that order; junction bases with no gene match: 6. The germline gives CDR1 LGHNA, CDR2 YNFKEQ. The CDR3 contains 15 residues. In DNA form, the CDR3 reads TGTGCCAGCAGCCAGGCTAGCGGGGGAGGGGATACGCAGTATTTT. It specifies CASSQASGGGDTQYF.

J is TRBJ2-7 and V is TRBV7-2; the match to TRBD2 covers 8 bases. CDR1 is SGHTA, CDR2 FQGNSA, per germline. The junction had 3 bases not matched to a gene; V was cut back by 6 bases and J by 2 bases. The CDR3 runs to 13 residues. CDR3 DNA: TGTGCCAGCAGTCACGGGAGGGCCTACGAGCAGTACTTC. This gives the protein CASSHGRAYEQYF.

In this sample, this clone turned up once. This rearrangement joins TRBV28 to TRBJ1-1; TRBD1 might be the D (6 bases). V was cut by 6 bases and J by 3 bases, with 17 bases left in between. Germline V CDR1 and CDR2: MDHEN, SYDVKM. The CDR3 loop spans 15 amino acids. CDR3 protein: CASSHPGEGDTEAFF. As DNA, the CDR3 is TGTGCCAGCAGCCATCCAGGGGAGGGTGACACTGAAGCTTTCTTT.

CDR3 in DNA: TGTGCCAGCAGCCTAACTAGCGGGATTGACGGTAATGAGCAGTTCTTC. This codes for CASSLTSGIDGNEQFF. This chain links TRBV5-4 with TRBJ2-1; TRBD2 agrees at 10 bases. J was trimmed by 7 bases and V by 4 bases; bases with no gene match: 11. The CDR3 runs to 16 residues. Germline CDR1 is SGHNT and CDR2 is YYREEE (reference sequence).

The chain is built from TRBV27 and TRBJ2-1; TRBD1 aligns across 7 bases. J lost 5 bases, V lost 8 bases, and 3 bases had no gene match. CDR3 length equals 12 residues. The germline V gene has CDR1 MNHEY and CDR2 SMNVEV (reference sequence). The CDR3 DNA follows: TGTGCCAGCCACACAGGGGACAATGAGCAGTTCTTC. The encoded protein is CASHTGDNEQFF.

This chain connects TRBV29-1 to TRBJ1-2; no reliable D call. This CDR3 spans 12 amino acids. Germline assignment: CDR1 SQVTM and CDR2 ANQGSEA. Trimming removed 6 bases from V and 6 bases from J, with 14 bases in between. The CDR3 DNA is TGCAGCGTCATCGAACCCTCCCATGGCTACACCTTC. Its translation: CSVIEPSHGYTF.

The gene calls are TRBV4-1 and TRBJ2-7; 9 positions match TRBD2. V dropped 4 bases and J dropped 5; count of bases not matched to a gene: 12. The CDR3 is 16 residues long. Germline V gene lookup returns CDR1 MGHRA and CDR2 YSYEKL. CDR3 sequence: CASSPGAGGPMDEQYF. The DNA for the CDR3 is TGCGCCAGCAGCCCAGGGGCGGGAGGGCCGATGGACGAGCAGTACTTC.

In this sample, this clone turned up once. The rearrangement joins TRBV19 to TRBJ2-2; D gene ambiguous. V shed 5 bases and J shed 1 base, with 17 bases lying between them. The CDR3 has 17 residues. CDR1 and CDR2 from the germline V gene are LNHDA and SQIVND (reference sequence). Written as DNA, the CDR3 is TGTGCCAGTAGTCCCTCCCACGCCTCTTGGAACACCGGGGAGCTGTTTTTT. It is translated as CASSPSHASWNTGELFF. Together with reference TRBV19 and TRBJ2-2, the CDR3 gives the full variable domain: DGGITQSPKYLFRKEGQNVTLSCEQNLNHDAMYWYRQDPGQGLRLIYYSQIVNDFQKGDIAEGYSVSREKKESFPLTVTSAQKNPTAFYLCASSPSHASWNTGELFFGEGSRLTVL.

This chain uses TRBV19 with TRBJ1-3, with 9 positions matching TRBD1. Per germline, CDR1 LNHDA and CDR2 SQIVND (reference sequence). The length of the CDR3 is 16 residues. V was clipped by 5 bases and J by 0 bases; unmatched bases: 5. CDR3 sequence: CASSLTGGLSGNTIYF. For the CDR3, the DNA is TGTGCCAGTAGTCTCACAGGGGGCCTCTCTGGAAACACCATATATTTT. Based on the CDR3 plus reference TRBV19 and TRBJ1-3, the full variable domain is DGGITQSPKYLFRKEGQNVTLSCEQNLNHDAMYWYRQDPGQGLRLIYYSQIVNDFQKGDIAEGYSVSREKKESFPLTVTSAQKNPTAFYLCASSLTGGLSGNTIYFGEGSWLTVV.

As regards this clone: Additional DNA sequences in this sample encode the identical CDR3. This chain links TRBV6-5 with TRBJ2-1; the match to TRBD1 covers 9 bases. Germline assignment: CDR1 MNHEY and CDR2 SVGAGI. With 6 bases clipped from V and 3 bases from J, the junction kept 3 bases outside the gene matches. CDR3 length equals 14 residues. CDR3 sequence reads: CASSPGQGYNEQFF. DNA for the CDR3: TGTGCCAGCAGCCCGGGACAGGGCTACAATGAGCAGTTCTTC.

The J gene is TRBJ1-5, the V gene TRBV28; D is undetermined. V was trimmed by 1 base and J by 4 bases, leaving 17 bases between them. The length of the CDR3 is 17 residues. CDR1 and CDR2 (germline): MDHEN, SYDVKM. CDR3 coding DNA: TGTGCCAGCAGTTTATTAGTTTCGGACCAACTTAATCAGCCCCAGCATTTT. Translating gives CASSLLVSDQLNQPQHF.

The CDR3 here is CASSPPGTGPYGYTF. In nucleotides, the CDR3 is TGTGCCAGCAGCCCCCCAGGGACAGGGCCCTATGGCTACACCTTC. The genes are TRBV2 and TRBJ1-2; 9 nucleotides line up with TRBD1. The CDR3 totals 15 residues. V lost 6 bases to trimming and J lost 4 bases; unmatched junction nucleotides: 9. Germline assignment: CDR1 SNHLY and CDR2 FYNNEI.

CDR3 bases: TGCAGCGTTGTAGCCACAGGGTACTATGGCTACACCTTC. Protein: CSVVATGYYGYTF. The chain is built from TRBV29-1 and TRBJ1-2; the D gene is possibly TRBD1 (6 bases). CDR3 size: 13 residues. The germline V and J ends were trimmed by 4 bases and 3 bases, with 12 bases remaining between them. The germline V gene encodes CDR1 SQVTM and CDR2 ANQGSEA.

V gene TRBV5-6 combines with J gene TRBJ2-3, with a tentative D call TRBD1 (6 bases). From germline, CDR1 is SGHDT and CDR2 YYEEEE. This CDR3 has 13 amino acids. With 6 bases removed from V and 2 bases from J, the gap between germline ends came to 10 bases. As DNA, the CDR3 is TGTGCCAGCACCCCAGGGGCCACAGATACGCAGTATTTT. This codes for CASTPGATDTQYF.

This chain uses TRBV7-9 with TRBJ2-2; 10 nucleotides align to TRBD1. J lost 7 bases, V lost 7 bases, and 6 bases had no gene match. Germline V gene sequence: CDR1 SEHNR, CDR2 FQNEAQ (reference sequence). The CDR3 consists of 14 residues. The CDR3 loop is CASNDRGPGGELFF. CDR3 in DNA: TGTGCCAGCAACGACAGGGGGCCCGGCGGGGAGCTGTTTTTT.

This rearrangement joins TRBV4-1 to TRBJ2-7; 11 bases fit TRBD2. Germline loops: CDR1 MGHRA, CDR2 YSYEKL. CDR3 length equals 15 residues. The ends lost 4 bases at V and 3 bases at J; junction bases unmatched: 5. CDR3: CASSLGTSGSYEQYF. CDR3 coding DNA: TGCGCCAGCAGCCTCGGGACTAGCGGAAGCTACGAGCAGTACTTC.

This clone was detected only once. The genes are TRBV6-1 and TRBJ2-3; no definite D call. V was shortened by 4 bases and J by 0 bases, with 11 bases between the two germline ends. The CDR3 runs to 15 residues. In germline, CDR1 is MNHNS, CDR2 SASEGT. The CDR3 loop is CASSARLASTDTQYF. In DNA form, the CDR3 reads TGTGCCAGCAGTGCTCGCCTTGCTAGCACAGATACGCAGTATTTT.

The CDR3 here is CASSLGLEYEQYF. The CDR3 DNA reads TGTGCCAGCAGCCTGGGACTTGAGTACGAGCAGTACTTC. The chain is built from TRBV11-2 and TRBJ2-7, with a weak D call TRBD2 (6 bases). There are 13 residues in the CDR3. Germline assignment: CDR1 SGHAT and CDR2 FQNNGV. V was trimmed by 5 bases and J by 4 bases, leaving 12 bases between them. The complete variable domain, with remaining parts taken from reference TRBV11-2 and TRBJ2-7, reads EAGVAQSPRYKIIEKRQSVAFWCNPISGHATLYWYQQILGQGPKLLIQFQNNGVVDDSQLPKDRFSAERLKGVDSTLKIQPAKLEDSAVYLCASSLGLEYEQYFGPGTRLTVT.

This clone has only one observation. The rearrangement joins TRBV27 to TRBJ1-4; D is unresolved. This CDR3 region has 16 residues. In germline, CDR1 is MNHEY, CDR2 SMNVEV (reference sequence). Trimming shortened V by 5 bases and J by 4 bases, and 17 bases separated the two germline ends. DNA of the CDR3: TGTGCCAGCAGTCCCGCCGGGGAGGGCCTTAATGAAAAACTGTTTTTT. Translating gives CASSPAGEGLNEKLFF.

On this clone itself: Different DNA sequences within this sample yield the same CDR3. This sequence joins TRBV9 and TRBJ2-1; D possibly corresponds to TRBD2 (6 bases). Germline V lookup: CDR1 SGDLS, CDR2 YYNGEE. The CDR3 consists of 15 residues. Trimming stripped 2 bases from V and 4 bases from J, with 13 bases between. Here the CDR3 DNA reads TGTGCCAGCAGCGTGACGGGGGAGCCTTACAATGAGCAGTTCTTC. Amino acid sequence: CASSVTGEPYNEQFF.

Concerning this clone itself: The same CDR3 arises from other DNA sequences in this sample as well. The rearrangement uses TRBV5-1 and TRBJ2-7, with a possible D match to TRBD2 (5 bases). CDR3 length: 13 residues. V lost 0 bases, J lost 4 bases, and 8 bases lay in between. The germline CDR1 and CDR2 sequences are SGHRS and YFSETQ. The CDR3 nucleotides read TGCGCCAGCAGCTTGGATTCGGGGTACGAGCAGTACTTC. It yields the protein CASSLDSGYEQYF.

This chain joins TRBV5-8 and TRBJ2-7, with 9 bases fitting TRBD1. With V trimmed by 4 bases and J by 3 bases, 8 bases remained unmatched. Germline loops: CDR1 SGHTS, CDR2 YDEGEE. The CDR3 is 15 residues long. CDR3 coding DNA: TGTGCCAGCAGCCACCGGGACAGGGAGGACTACGAGCAGTACTTC. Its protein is CASSHRDREDYEQYF.